Detailed here is one TCR beta chain. These data come from a study of shared clonotypes between healthy human individuals. CDR3 size: 15 residues. Trimming shortened V by 8 bases and J by 4 bases, and 18 bases separated the two germline ends. CDR1 is WNHNN and CDR2 is SYGVQD in the germline V gene (reference sequence). The deep-level immunoSEQ assay was used. The method was immunoSEQ multiplex PCR; TCRdb's version includes in-frame clones alone and lacks a portion of them. The table has about 480,000 clones, roughly 78% seen once. The chain combines TRBV10-1 with TRBJ2-1; possibly TRBD2 for D (6 bases). The material sequenced was PBMCs. The receptor comes from a woman between 40 and 55 years old in good health. Some clones in this sample may be carry-over from other donors' samples. The CDR3 spells CASLGRDLDYNEQFF. CDR3 sequence (DNA): TGCGCCAGCCTCGGTCGGGACTTAGATTACAATGAGCAGTTCTTC.